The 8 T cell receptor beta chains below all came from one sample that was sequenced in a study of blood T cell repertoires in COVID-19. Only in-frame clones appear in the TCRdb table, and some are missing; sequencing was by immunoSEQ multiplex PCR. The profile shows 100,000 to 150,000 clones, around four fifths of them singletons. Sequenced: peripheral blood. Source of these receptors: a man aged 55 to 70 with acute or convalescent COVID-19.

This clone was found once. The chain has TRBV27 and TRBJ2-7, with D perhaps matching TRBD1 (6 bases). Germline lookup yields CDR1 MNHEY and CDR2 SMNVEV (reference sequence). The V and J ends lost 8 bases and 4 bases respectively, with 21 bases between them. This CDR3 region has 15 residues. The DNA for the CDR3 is TGTGCCAGCGTGGGAGTGGTGGGGGCCTTGTACGAGCAGTACTTC. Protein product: CASVGVVGALYEQYF.

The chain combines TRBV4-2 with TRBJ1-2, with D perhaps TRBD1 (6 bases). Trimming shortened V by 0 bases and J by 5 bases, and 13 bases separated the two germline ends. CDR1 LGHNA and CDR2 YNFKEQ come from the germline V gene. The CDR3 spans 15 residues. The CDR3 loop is CASSQEAGAAYGYTF. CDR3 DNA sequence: TGTGCCAGCAGCCAAGAGGCGGGGGCAGCTTATGGCTACACCTTC.

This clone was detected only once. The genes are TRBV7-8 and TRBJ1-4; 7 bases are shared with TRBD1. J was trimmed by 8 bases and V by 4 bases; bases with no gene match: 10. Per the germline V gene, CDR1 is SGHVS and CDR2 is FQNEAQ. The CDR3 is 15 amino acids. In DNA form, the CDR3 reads TGTGCCAGCAGCTCGACAGGGTTAACGGGGGAAAAACTGTTTTTT. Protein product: CASSSTGLTGEKLFF.

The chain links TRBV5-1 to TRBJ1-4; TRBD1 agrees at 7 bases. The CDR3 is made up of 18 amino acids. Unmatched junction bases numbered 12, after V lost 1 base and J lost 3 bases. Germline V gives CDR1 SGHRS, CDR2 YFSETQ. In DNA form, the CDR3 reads TGCGCCAGCAGCTTGCGGGGACAGCAAATCGCGGCTAATGAAAAACTGTTTTTT. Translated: CASSLRGQQIAANEKLFF.

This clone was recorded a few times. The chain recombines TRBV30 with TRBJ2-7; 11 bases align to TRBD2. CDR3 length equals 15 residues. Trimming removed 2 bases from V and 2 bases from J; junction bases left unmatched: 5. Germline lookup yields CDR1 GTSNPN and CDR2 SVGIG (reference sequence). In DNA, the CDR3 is TGTGCCTGGAGTCGACTAGCGGGACAAGCCTACGAGCAGTACTTC. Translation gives CAWSRLAGQAYEQYF.

CDR3 nucleotides: TGTGCCACCAGCAGAGATCGACAGGGGGCGGGCGGCTACACCTTC. As protein: CATSRDRQGAGGYTF. The rearrangement links TRBV15 to TRBJ1-2, with 10 nucleotides matching TRBD1. V was pared by 0 bases and J by 8 bases, with 6 bases of the junction left unmatched. Germline V CDR1 and CDR2: LNHNV, YYDKDF (reference sequence). This CDR3 spans 15 amino acids.

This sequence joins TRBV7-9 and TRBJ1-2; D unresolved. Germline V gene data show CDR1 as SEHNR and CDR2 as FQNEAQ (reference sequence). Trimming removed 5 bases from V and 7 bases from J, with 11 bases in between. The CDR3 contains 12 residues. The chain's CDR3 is CASSPVGVGYTF. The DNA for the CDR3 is TGTGCCAGCAGCCCCGTCGGGGTTGGCTACACCTTC. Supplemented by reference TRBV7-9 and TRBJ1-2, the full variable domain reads DTGVSQNPRHKITKRGQNVTFRCDPISEHNRLYWYRQTLGQGPEFLTYFQNEAQLEKSRLLSDRFSAERPKGSFSTLEIQRTEQGDSAMYLCASSPVGVGYTFGSGTRLTVV.

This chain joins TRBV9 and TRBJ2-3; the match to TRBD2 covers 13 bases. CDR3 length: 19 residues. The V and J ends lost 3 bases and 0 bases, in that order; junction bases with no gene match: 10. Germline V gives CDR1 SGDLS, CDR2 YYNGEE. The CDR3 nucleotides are TGTGCCAGCAGCGACGCACTAGCGGGGGGGCTATATAGCACAGATACGCAGTATTTT. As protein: CASSDALAGGLYSTDTQYF.